Listed below are T cell receptor beta chains from one sample, sequenced in a study of T cells after yellow fever vaccination. TCRdb called the 5' RACE reads again in MiXCR, with one record for every CDR3 protein. The sample includes around 600,000 distinct CDR3 sequences, about 12% of them seen just once. The sequencing used PBMCs, collected on the day of the yellow fever booster vaccination. The origin of the receptors is a man aged 25 to 40 who received the YFV17D yellow fever vaccine. CDR3s include the opening cysteine and the closing phenylalanine or tryptophan. The D gene is left open where the match is weak. Expanded clones get a size class; other rows say once, few or many, or leave the size out.

CDR3 DNA,CDR3 protein,clone size,J gene,D gene,V gene
TGTGCCAGCAGAGATTATCGACAGGGAACTAACTATGGCTACACCTTC,CASRDYRQGTNYGYTF,NA,TRBJ1-2,TRBD1,TRBV6-2/TRBV6-3
TGCGCCAGCAGCTTGGCCTCAGATAGGGGGCGACCCTACGAGCAGTACTTC,CASSLASDRGRPYEQYF,NA,TRBJ2-7,TRBD1,TRBV5-1
TGTTCCAGCAGCTTGCAGGGACAGGGAGTTAACGGGGAGCTGTTTTTT,CSSSLQGQGVNGELFF,NA,TRBJ2-2,TRBD1,TRBV7-3
TGTGCCAGCAGCCACGGAGCCCCCCGGCCCCAGCATTTT,CASSHGAPRPQHF,NA,TRBJ1-5,NA,TRBV3-1
TGCAGTGCTAGAGATGGATGGATGGGCTACACCTTC,CSARDGWMGYTF,NA,TRBJ1-2,NA,TRBV20-1
TGCAGTGCTGAACCCTATGGCTACACCTTC,CSAEPYGYTF,few,TRBJ1-2,NA,TRBV20-1
TGTGCCAGCAGTCGACTAGCGGGAGGGAGCTCCTACGAGCAGTACTTC,CASSRLAGGSSYEQYF,few,TRBJ2-7,TRBD2,TRBV11-2
TGCAGTGCTAGAGATCCGAGCGGGAAGGGCACCGGGGAGCTGTTTTTT,CSARDPSGKGTGELFF,NA,TRBJ2-2,TRBD2,TRBV20-1
TGCAGTGCTACAGTCGGACAGGGGGTCACCCGAAACATTCAGTACTTC,CSATVGQGVTRNIQYF,few,TRBJ2-4,TRBD1,TRBV20-1
TGCAGTGCAGGGGGTGGGAGGAACACTGAAGCTTTCTTT,CSAGGGRNTEAFF,few,TRBJ1-1,NA,TRBV20-1
TGTGCCAGCAGTTTTAGCGGGAGGGTCACCGGGGAGCTGTTTTTT,CASSFSGRVTGELFF,NA,TRBJ2-2,TRBD2,TRBV28
TGTGCCAGCAAGCGGACAGGGGGGTTGGGTGAGCAGTTCTTC,CASKRTGGLGEQFF,NA,TRBJ2-1,TRBD1,TRBV6-2/TRBV6-3
TGCAGCACTGCAGAGGGTTACTATCAACGGGGGCGGGATACGCAGTATTTT,CSTAEGYYQRGRDTQYF,NA,TRBJ2-3,NA,TRBV29-1
TGTGCCACCAGTGGGGGGACTAGCGGGATGGGGGAGCGGAATGAGCAGTTCTTC,CATSGGTSGMGERNEQFF,NA,TRBJ2-1,TRBD2,TRBV24-1
TGTGCCAGCAGTTTCGGCTACTACGAGCAGTACTTC,CASSFGYYEQYF,NA,TRBJ2-7,NA,TRBV28
TGTGCCATCAGTGAGTCAGGGGTGGAGACCCAGTACTTC,CAISESGVETQYF,few,TRBJ2-5,NA,TRBV10-3
TGTGCCAGTAGTATAGAGGTAGGAGGCTACACCTTC,CASSIEVGGYTF,few,TRBJ1-2,NA,TRBV19
TGCAGTGCTGGAAGGGCCATCGGGGGAGAGACCCAGTACTTC,CSAGRAIGGETQYF,many,TRBJ2-5,NA,TRBV20-1
TGTGCCAGCAGCAAGGACTACTTATCCAATGAGCAGTTCTTC,CASSKDYLSNEQFF,few,TRBJ2-1,NA,TRBV12-3/TRBV12-4
TGTGCCAGCTCACCACCGAATTTGGGTTACACCGGGGAGCTGTTTTTT,CASSPPNLGYTGELFF,NA,TRBJ2-2,NA,TRBV18
TGTGCCAGCAGCCCTAATAGGAGGGCCTCTGGAAACACCATATATTTT,CASSPNRRASGNTIYF,NA,TRBJ1-3,NA,TRBV7-9
TGTGCCTGGGGCAGGGTGAACACCGGGGAGCTGTTTTTT,CAWGRVNTGELFF,NA,TRBJ2-2,NA,TRBV30
TGCAGTCCGACTAGCGGGAGGGATGAGACCCAGTACTTC,CSPTSGRDETQYF,NA,TRBJ2-5,TRBD2,TRBV20-1
TGTGCCAGTAGTTCTCGACAGGTGAACACTGAAGCTTTCTTT,CASSSRQVNTEAFF,NA,TRBJ1-1,NA,TRBV19
TGTGCCAGCAGTTTGTCACACAGGGATGAGCAGTTCTTC,CASSLSHRDEQFF,few,TRBJ2-1,NA,TRBV12-3/TRBV12-4
TGCGCCAACCCAAACCTAGCGGGGCTACCCACAGATACGCAGTATTTT,CANPNLAGLPTDTQYF,NA,TRBJ2-3,TRBD2,TRBV5-1
TGTGCCAGCAGCGCCCTCCGGCGCGGGAGATTTTCGGTTCCTGGGGAGCTGTTTTTT,CASSALRRGRFSVPGELFF,NA,TRBJ2-2,TRBD2,TRBV11-1
TGTGCCAGCAGCTTATCCCTAGCGGGGGCCGACAATGAGCAGTTCTTC,CASSLSLAGADNEQFF,few,TRBJ2-1,TRBD2,TRBV7-9
TGTGCCAGCAGCCAAGAAATCAATGAGCAGTTCTTC,CASSQEINEQFF,NA,TRBJ2-1,NA,TRBV3-1
TGTGCCAGCACCACCCCTGGCCGTGAAAAACTGCTTTTT,CASTTPGREKLLF,NA,TRBJ1-4,NA,TRBV28
TGCGCCAGCAGCTCCGGACTGGGCGCATACAATGAGCAGTTCTTC,CASSSGLGAYNEQFF,few,TRBJ2-1,NA,TRBV5-1
TGTGCCACCAGTGATCATGAAAAACTGTTTTTT,CATSDHEKLFF,NA,TRBJ1-4,NA,TRBV24-1
TGTGCCAGCAGCTTTACGGGGGGGGTCGATGAGCAGTTCTTC,CASSFTGGVDEQFF,NA,TRBJ2-1,TRBD2,TRBV7-6
TGTGCCAGTACCCAGATGAGGGGAGGGGCCTCCCAGTATTTT,CASTQMRGGASQYF,NA,TRBJ2-3,TRBD2,TRBV7-2
TGTGCCAGCAGCTCCCAGACTGGGGATACGCAGTATTTT,CASSSQTGDTQYF,few,TRBJ2-3,NA,TRBV3-1
TGTGCCAGCAGCGCTGAAAGGGGGGCGCCCCAGCATTTT,CASSAERGAPQHF,many,TRBJ1-5,NA,TRBV11-2
TGCGCCAGCAGCTTGGGGACTATATTCGTCGAGCAGTACTTC,CASSLGTIFVEQYF,many,TRBJ2-7,NA,TRBV5-1